The next 4 T cell receptor beta chains were all read from a single sample in a study of CD8+ T cells in alopecia areata. Noted treatment: oral pan-JAK inhibitor, 5-10 mg twice daily. Extraction of RNA preceded its reverse transcription into cDNA, which served as the sequencing template. Profiled with immunoSEQ multiplex PCR; TCRdb holds only in-frame clones, not every one. The sample includes roughly 99,000 clones, roughly 89% of them seen just once. The material sequenced was CD8+ T cells sorted from blood, taken at week 24, from a patient treated with tofacitinib. The receptors shown here come from a human donor with alopecia areata.

The chain uses TRBV5-1 and TRBJ2-7; tentatively, D is TRBD1 (6 bases). The CDR3 has 14 residues. Trimming shortened V by 0 bases and J by 0 bases, and 7 bases separated the two germline ends. Per germline, CDR1 SGHRS and CDR2 YFSETQ. CDR3 in amino acids: CASSLGTASYEQYF. The CDR3 region has the DNA TGCGCCAGCAGCTTGGGGACAGCCTCCTACGAGCAGTACTTC.

This chain joins TRBV5-1 and TRBJ2-5; perhaps TRBD1 as D (6 bases). The CDR3 runs 16 residues. The V gene's germline CDR1 is SGHRS and CDR2 YFSETQ. The V end was cut by 1 base, the J end by 3 bases, with 16 bases between. CDR3 region: CASSLTVSPGEETQYF. CDR3 DNA sequence: TGCGCCAGCAGCTTGACGGTCTCACCAGGGGAAGAGACCCAGTACTTC.

V and J are TRBV27 and TRBJ2-5; D is unresolved. CDR1 and CDR2 from the germline V gene are MNHEY and SMNVEV (reference sequence). Between the trimmed V and J ends, which lost 1 base and 3 bases, there was a span of 6 bases. This CDR3 is 13 amino acids long. The CDR3 protein is CASSLWAEETQYF. The CDR3 coding sequence is TGTGCCAGCAGTTTATGGGCGGAAGAGACCCAGTACTTC.

V gene TRBV18 combines with J gene TRBJ2-7; tentative D call: TRBD2 (5 bases). This CDR3 has 15 amino acids. Trimming took off 0 bases at V and 0 bases at J, with 9 bases between the two ends. CDR1 and CDR2 (germline): KGHSH, LQKENI. The CDR3 nucleotides read TGTGCCAGCTCACCACCGGGGAGCCTCTCCTACGAGCAGTACTTC. Translation gives CASSPPGSLSYEQYF.